This T cell receptor beta chain was found in a study of T cells in Graves' hyperthyroidism and ophthalmopathy. Study background: Once the initial diagnosis was made, peripheral blood was obtained before any treatment.

With respect to this clonotype: Its antigen is not identified.

TCR beta CDR3 region amplification was performed from RNA transcripts. TCR CDR3 regions were first amplified by RT-PCR with HTBI primers. TCRdb re-called the multiplex PCR reads through MiXCR, storing one row per CDR3 protein. Among some 460,000 distinct CDR3 sequences listed, around 14% were seen once. Findings of the study overall: Most thyroid clonotypes that were expanded above 0.001 also turned up in blood.

The germline gives CDR1 KGHSH, CDR2 LQKENI. The length of the CDR3 is 16 residues. V lost 0 bases and J lost 0, with 8 bases in between. Every diagnosis used clinical symptoms, serum thyroxine and TRAb, thyroid ultrasound and orbital computed tomography. From roughly 9.2 ml of fresh peripheral blood, PBMCs were isolated. Sequenced: blood. The chain joins TRBV18 to TRBJ2-2, with a tentative D call TRBD1 (5 bases). The sequence derives from a woman between 18 and 29 years old with Graves' hyperthyroidism. CDR3 protein: CASSPPAGPNTGELFF. In DNA, the CDR3 is TGTGCCAGCTCACCACCGGCAGGGCCGAACACCGGGGAGCTGTTTTTT.